This passage covers 21 T cell receptor beta chains from one sample sequenced in a study of cytotoxic CD8 clonotypes in ibrutinib-treated CLL. TCRdb's copy holds only in-frame clones and misses some; the assay was immunoSEQ multiplex PCR. This sample yields about 140,000 clones, of which around 81% are seen a single time; roughly 7.2% belongs to the top ten. The sequencing used PBMCs, collected after 36 months of ibrutinib treatment. These TCRs come from a human donor with chronic lymphocytic leukemia.

Notes on this clone: The junction departs from germline at one end; a sequencing error may be responsible. V gene TRBV18 combines with J gene TRBJ1-1; D gene ambiguous. CDR1 KGHSH and CDR2 LQKENI come from the germline V gene. This CDR3 region has 14 residues. The CDR3 region has the DNA TGTGCCAGCTCTCCACACCCCGACGCGGCTGAAGCTTTCTTT. Residues: CASSPHPDAAEAFF.

The chain combines TRBV4-1 with TRBJ2-7; D perhaps matches TRBD2 (6 bases). V lost 6 bases, J lost 2 bases, and 14 bases lay in between. CDR3 size: 14 residues. The germline V gene has CDR1 MGHRA and CDR2 YSYEKL. The CDR3 DNA follows: TGCGCCAGCAGTTTCGGGAGTGGCCCCTACGAGCAGTACTTC. Protein product: CASSFGSGPYEQYF.

The V and J genes are TRBV6-6 and TRBJ2-7, with 7 bases matching TRBD1. The J segment lost 6 bases and the V segment lost 2 bases, leaving 7 bases of the junction unmatched. Looked up from germline, CDR1 is MNHNY and CDR2 is SVGAGI (reference sequence). This CDR3 spans 14 amino acids. CDR3 sequence: CASSYTKGQFEQYF. CDR3 nucleotide sequence: TGTGCCAGCAGTTACACCAAGGGACAGTTCGAGCAGTACTTC.

The V gene is TRBV5-6, the J gene TRBJ1-4; 8 bases fit TRBD1. From germline, CDR1 is SGHDT and CDR2 YYEEEE. The CDR3 totals 15 residues. The V and J ends lost 4 bases and 8 bases, in that order; junction bases with no gene match: 10. The CDR3 coding sequence is TGTGCCAGCAGCCTAACCGGGACAGGAGGAGAAAAACTGTTTTTT. This codes for CASSLTGTGGEKLFF.

This clone was detected a few times. This chain links TRBV30 with TRBJ1-1; D unclear. V shed 0 bases and J shed 1 base, with 3 bases lying between them. Germline assignment: CDR1 GTSNPN and CDR2 SVGIG (reference sequence). The CDR3 runs 12 residues. CDR3 protein: CAWSVGNTEAFF. The CDR3 DNA is TGTGCCTGGAGTGTGGGGAACACTGAAGCTTTCTTT.

This clone showed up just once. The rearrangement joins TRBV27 to TRBJ1-2; D not resolved. The V end was cut by 6 bases, the J end by 3 bases, with 11 bases between. The CDR3 sequence is 13 residues long. In germline, CDR1 is MNHEY, CDR2 SMNVEV (reference sequence). CDR3: CASRGRSDYGYTF. CDR3 DNA sequence: TGTGCCAGCAGGGGCAGGTCCGACTATGGCTACACCTTC.

The rearrangement uses TRBV4-2 and TRBJ1-3, with 11 positions matching TRBD1. Germline-derived CDR1 and CDR2 are LGHNA and YNFKEQ. With 3 bases clipped from V and 4 bases from J, the junction kept 5 bases outside the gene matches. This CDR3 spans 16 amino acids. This chain's CDR3 is CASSHVGTGGGNTIYF. CDR3 DNA: TGTGCCAGCAGCCACGTAGGGACAGGGGGAGGAAACACCATATATTTT.

The chain employs TRBV5-1 and TRBJ2-7; possible D gene TRBD2, 6 bases. Germline-derived CDR1 and CDR2 are SGHRS and YFSETQ. V lost 5 bases, J lost 4 bases, and 19 bases lay in between. The CDR3 has 15 residues. This CDR3 is CASRQDQGSGYEQYF. DNA for the CDR3: TGCGCCAGCAGGCAAGATCAGGGTAGCGGATACGAGCAGTACTTC.

This chain joins TRBV2 and TRBJ1-1; TRBD1 is a possible D gene (5 bases). The V end was cut by 5 bases, the J end by 6 bases, with 16 bases between. The germline gives CDR1 SNHLY, CDR2 FYNNEI. The CDR3 contains 14 residues. The CDR3 reads CASSRTGLIPEAFF. CDR3 nucleotide sequence: TGTGCCAGCAGTCGTACGGGACTCATACCTGAAGCTTTCTTT.

The CDR3 DNA reads as TGTGCCAGCAAGACAATCCCTGGATCCTACGAGCAGTACTTC. Its translation: CASKTIPGSYEQYF. The chain uses TRBV27 and TRBJ2-7; D is undetermined. This CDR3 has 14 residues. V lost 7 bases and J lost 1, with 14 bases in between. Per the germline V gene, CDR1 is MNHEY and CDR2 is SMNVEV (reference sequence).

The chain carries TRBV7-9 and TRBJ2-2; 12 nucleotides agree with TRBD2. Losses at the gene ends were 8 bases for V and 5 bases for J; bases not matched to a gene: 9. Germline-derived CDR1 and CDR2 are SEHNR and FQNEAQ (reference sequence). There are 16 residues in the CDR3. CDR3 residues: CASSVLAGGRTGELFF. The CDR3 DNA sequence: TGTGCCAGCTCCGTACTAGCGGGGGGCCGGACCGGGGAGCTGTTTTTT.

In the case of this clone: Different DNA sequences within this sample yield the same CDR3. This chain uses TRBV7-9 with TRBJ2-7, with a tentative D call TRBD1 (5 bases). The CDR3 covers 14 residues. The germline V and J ends were trimmed by 5 bases and 3 bases, with 14 bases remaining between them. CDR1 and CDR2 (germline): SEHNR, FQNEAQ (reference sequence). The CDR3 coding sequence is TGTGCCAGCAGCCATCTCGGCAGGGTCTACGAGCAGTACTTC. Amino acid sequence: CASSHLGRVYEQYF.

The chain employs TRBV5-4 and TRBJ2-2, with TRBD2 matching over 7 bases. The CDR3 is 15 residues long. J was trimmed by 5 bases and V by 0 bases; bases with no gene match: 4. Per germline, CDR1 SGHNT and CDR2 YYREEE (reference sequence). CDR3 sequence (DNA): TGTGCCAGCAGCTTGGGGTGGGGAGGGACCGGGGAGCTGTTTTTT. Amino acid sequence: CASSLGWGGTGELFF.

The gene calls are TRBV5-4 and TRBJ1-2, with D perhaps matching TRBD1 (5 bases). The germline V gene encodes CDR1 SGHNT and CDR2 YYREEE (reference sequence). Trimming removed 4 bases at V and 6 bases at J, with 13 bases between. The length of the CDR3 is 13 residues. CDR3 amino acids: CASSPGQSNGYTF. As DNA, the CDR3 is TGTGCCAGCAGCCCCGGACAAAGCAATGGCTACACCTTC.

This rearrangement joins TRBV7-6 to TRBJ2-3; 12 nucleotides line up with TRBD2. V trimming: 5 bases; J trimming: 1 base; junction bases outside the gene matches: 13. The CDR3 extends over 19 amino acids. The germline CDR1 and CDR2 sequences are SGHVS and FNYEAQ. The CDR3 spells CASSTIPGLAGPGTDTQYF. The CDR3 DNA reads TGTGCCAGCAGCACAATCCCGGGACTAGCGGGCCCCGGCACAGATACGCAGTATTTT.

This clone occurred once. The chain combines TRBV21-1 with TRBJ1-1. TRBV21-1 is a recognized pseudogene. The CDR3 runs to 17 residues. As DNA, the CDR3 is TGTGCCAGCAGCAAAACCTTCGGGGCGCAATTGAACACTGAAGCTTTCTTT. Its translation: CASSKTFGAQLNTEAFF.

This clone is a singleton in its sample. The rearrangement links TRBV5-1 to TRBJ2-6; the D is unclear. Germline values: CDR1 SGHRS, CDR2 YFSETQ. V gave up 0 bases and J gave up 0 bases, with 13 bases separating them. This CDR3 is built from 18 residues. CDR3 region: CASSLVPGKSSGANVLTF. The CDR3 DNA follows: TGCGCCAGCAGCTTGGTCCCAGGAAAAAGCTCTGGGGCCAACGTCCTGACTTTC.

This clone was found a few times. The genes are TRBV6-4 and TRBJ2-1; 11 bases are a match to TRBD2. The length of the CDR3 is 15 residues. Per the germline V gene, CDR1 is MRHNA and CDR2 is SNTAGT. V was pared by 7 bases and J by 5 bases, with 7 bases of the junction left unmatched. DNA for the CDR3: TGTGCCAGCAAGATACTAGCGGGAGTTAACAATGAGCAGTTCTTC. Amino acid sequence: CASKILAGVNNEQFF.

This clone was seen a single time. The J gene is TRBJ1-2, the V gene TRBV6-5; 12 bases are shared with TRBD1. The junction had 3 bases not matched to a gene; V was cut back by 5 bases and J by 8 bases. The CDR3 is 13 residues long. Germline-derived CDR1 and CDR2 are MNHEY and SVGAGI. The CDR3 nucleotides read TGTGCCAGCAGTACAGGGACAGGGGGCGGCTACACCTTC. As protein: CASSTGTGGGYTF.

This clone is a singleton in its sample. This CDR3 reads CASSLEGRSGYTF. As DNA, the CDR3 is TGTGCCAGCAGCTTAGAGGGGCGTAGCGGCTACACCTTC. The chain joins TRBV7-9 to TRBJ1-2, with D tentatively TRBD1 (5 bases). The CDR3 sequence is 13 residues long. Trimming left V 1 base short and J 8 bases short, with 11 bases between. CDR1 is SEHNR and CDR2 is FQNEAQ in the germline V gene (reference sequence).

The chain has TRBV6-5 and TRBJ1-2; D unclear. This CDR3 contains 15 residues. Trimming took off 0 bases at V and 0 bases at J, with 8 bases between the two ends. Germline V gives CDR1 MNHEY, CDR2 SVGAGI. The CDR3 DNA reads TGTGCCAGCAGTTACTCAGGGAGTTCTAACTATGGCTACACCTTC. This translates into CASSYSGSSNYGYTF.